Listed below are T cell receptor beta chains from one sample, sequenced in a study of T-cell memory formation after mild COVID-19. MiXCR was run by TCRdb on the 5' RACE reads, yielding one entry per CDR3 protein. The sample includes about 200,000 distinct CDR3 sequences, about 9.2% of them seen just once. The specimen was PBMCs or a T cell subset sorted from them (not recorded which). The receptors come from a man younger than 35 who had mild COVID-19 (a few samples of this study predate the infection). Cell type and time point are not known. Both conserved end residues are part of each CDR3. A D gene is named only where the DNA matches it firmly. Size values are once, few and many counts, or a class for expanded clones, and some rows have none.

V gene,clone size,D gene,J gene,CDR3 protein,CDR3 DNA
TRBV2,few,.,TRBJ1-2,CASSEGPRPNYGYTF,TGTGCCAGCAGTGAAGGGCCAAGACCTAACTATGGCTACACCTTC
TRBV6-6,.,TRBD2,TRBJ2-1,CASSYPPWSGGTSSYNEQFF,TGTGCCAGCAGTTACCCCCCTTGGAGCGGGGGGACCAGCTCCTACAATGAGCAGTTCTTC
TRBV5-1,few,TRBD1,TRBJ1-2,CASSLASGTGNYYGYTF,TGCGCCAGCAGCTTGGCGTCCGGGACAGGGAACTACTATGGCTACACCTTC
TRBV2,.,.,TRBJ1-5,CASSEALRGGQPQHF,TGTGCCAGCAGTGAAGCGCTCAGGGGAGGGCAGCCCCAGCATTTT
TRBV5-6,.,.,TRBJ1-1,CASSSMGVWAEAFF,TGTGCCAGCAGTTCCATGGGGGTCTGGGCTGAAGCTTTCTTT
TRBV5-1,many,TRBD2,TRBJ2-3,CASRISPSLAASDTQYF,TGCGCCAGCAGAATTAGCCCCTCGCTAGCGGCCTCAGATACGCAGTATTTT
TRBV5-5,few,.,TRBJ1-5,CASTEGLRLSNQPQHF,TGTGCCAGCACCGAGGGGTTGCGGTTGAGCAATCAGCCCCAGCATTTT
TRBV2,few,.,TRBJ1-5,CASSARLGGNQPQHF,TGTGCCAGCAGTGCACGATTGGGTGGCAATCAGCCCCAGCATTTT
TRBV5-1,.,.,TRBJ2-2,CASSLAGTRTTGELFF,TGCGCCAGCAGCTTGGCCGGGACAAGGACCACCGGGGAGCTGTTTTTT
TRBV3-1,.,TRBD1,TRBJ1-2,CASSSRDRGNYGYTF,TGTGCCAGCAGCTCCCGGGACAGGGGGAACTATGGCTACACCTTC
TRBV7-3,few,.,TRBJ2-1,CASSRGGGVHEQFF,TGTGCCAGCAGCCGCGGGGGCGGGGTCCATGAGCAGTTCTTC
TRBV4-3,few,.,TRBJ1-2,CASSLGGGSHYGYTF,TGCGCCAGCAGCCTCGGGGGGGGAAGCCACTATGGCTACACCTTC
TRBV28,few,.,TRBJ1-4,CASSPRKNEKLFF,TGTGCCAGCAGTCCCCGGAAAAATGAAAAACTGTTTTTT
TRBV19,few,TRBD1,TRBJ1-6,CASSTGTGARNSPLHF,TGTGCCAGTAGTACTGGGACAGGGGCTCGGAATTCACCCCTCCACTTT
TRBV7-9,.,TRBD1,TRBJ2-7,CASSLGQGIYEQYF,TGTGCCAGCAGCTTGGGACAGGGGATCTACGAGCAGTACTTC
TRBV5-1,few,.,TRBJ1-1,CASSWDGAMNTEAFF,TGCGCCAGCAGCTGGGACGGGGCAATGAACACTGAAGCTTTCTTT
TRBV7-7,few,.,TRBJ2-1,CASSFTVDSPYNEQFF,TGTGCCAGCAGCTTTACAGTCGACAGTCCCTACAATGAGCAGTTCTTC